This T cell receptor (beta chain) is drawn from a study of early T cells in non-severe SARS-CoV-2 infection. Study results and caveats: Reliance on VDJdb matching favored anti-spike CD8 responses; private and CD4 specificities were missed.

Remarks on this clonotype: The target antigen is unknown.

Unique molecular identifiers were added to individual cDNA molecules. One entry per CDR3 protein results from TCRdb running MiXCR on the 5' RACE reads. The repertoire holds about 84,000 distinct CDR3 sequences, with about 12% as singletons. CDR3 length: 14 amino acids. Germline V CDR1 and CDR2: DFQATT, SNEGSKA (reference sequence). The J segment lost 3 bases and the V segment lost 6 bases, leaving 8 bases of the junction unmatched. The chain joins TRBV20-1 to TRBJ2-7; TRBD2 aligns across 10 bases. Sequenced input: whole blood. The sequence came from an adult who was a healthcare worker with PCR-confirmed SARS-CoV-2 infection or an uninfected control (not recorded which). CDR3 sequence reads: CSAEEREGLYEQYF. CDR3 coding DNA: TGCAGTGCAGAAGAGCGGGAGGGCCTCTACGAGCAGTACTTC.